This T cell receptor (beta chain) comes out of a study of a mutant IDH1 vaccine in newly diagnosed glioma. Trimming cost V 2 bases and J 4 bases, with 18 bases left between them. The length of the CDR3 is 16 residues. Per germline, CDR1 MNHEY and CDR2 SMNVEV (reference sequence). For this clone: What it recognizes is unknown.

Time point given: week 5, during vaccination. Vaccine doses each comprised 300 ug of mutant IDH1 20-mer peptide, with topical imiquimod. Donors had new IDH1-mutant astrocytomas of WHO grade 3 or 4 (ATRX-lost). TCRdb's copy holds only in-frame clones and misses some; the assay was immunoSEQ multiplex PCR. The sample consists of 25,000 to 35,000 clones, 89% of them appearing once. This specimen was PBMCs, taken from a glioma patient whose treatment included an IDH1 peptide vaccine. The chain is built from TRBV27 and TRBJ2-7; tentative D call: TRBD1 (8 bases). This TCR was recovered from a young man with glioma. The CDR3 coding sequence is TGTGCCAGCAGTTTAAAGCGGGACAGGACGACATACGAGCAGTACTTC. Translation: CASSLKRDRTTYEQYF.